The present T cell receptor (beta chain) was sequenced within a study of blood T cell repertoires in COVID-19. Study-wide background: Acute and convalescent COVID-19 specimens originated in the United States, Italy and Spain. Nucleic acid was either cDNA or gDNA, and it came from T cells, B-cell-depleted T cells, or PBMCs.

V lost 1 base, J lost 2 bases, and 13 bases lay in between. This CDR3 is 16 amino acids long. Germline-derived CDR1 and CDR2 are SGHRS and YFSETQ. TCRdb's table, derived via immunoSEQ multiplex PCR, lists solely in-frame clones and lacks some. This sample has 230,000 or so clones, with 65% to 90% found just once. In this sample, this clone turned up a few times. Sequencing was carried out using peripheral blood. The sequence came from a middle-aged man who had recovered from COVID-19. The V call is TRBV5-1, the J call TRBJ2-1; TRBD1 is a possible D gene (6 bases). The CDR3 sequence: CASSLYLGDTYNEQFF. CDR3 bases: TGCGCCAGCAGCTTGTATTTGGGGGACACCTACAATGAGCAGTTCTTC.